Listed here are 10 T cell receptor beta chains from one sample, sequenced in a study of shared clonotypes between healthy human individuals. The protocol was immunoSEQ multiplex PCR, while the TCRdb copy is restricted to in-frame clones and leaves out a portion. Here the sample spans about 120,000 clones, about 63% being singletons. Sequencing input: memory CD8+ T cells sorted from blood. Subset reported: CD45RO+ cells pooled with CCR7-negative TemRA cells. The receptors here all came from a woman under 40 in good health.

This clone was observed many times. The CDR3: CASKTSGMLYEQYF. In DNA form, the CDR3 reads TGCGCCAGCAAAACTAGCGGGATGCTTTACGAGCAGTACTTC. The chain has TRBV10-2 and TRBJ2-7; 10 bases match TRBD2. V lost 7 bases, J lost 4 bases, and 7 bases stayed unmatched. The CDR3 totals 14 residues. Germline V gene lookup returns CDR1 WSHSY and CDR2 SAAADI.

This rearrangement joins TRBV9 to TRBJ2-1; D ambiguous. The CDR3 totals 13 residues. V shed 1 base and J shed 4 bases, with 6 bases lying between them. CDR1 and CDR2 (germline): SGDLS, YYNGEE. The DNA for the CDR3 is TGTGCCAGCAGCGTACAAACTTACAATGAGCAGTTCTTC. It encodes CASSVQTYNEQFF.

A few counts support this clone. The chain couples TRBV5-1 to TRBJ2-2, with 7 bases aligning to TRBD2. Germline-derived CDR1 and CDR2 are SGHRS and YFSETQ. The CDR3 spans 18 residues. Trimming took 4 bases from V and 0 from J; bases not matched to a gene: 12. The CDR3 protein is CASSQRDLTNSNTGELFF. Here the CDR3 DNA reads TGCGCCAGCAGCCAGCGGGACTTAACCAATTCGAACACCGGGGAGCTGTTTTTT.

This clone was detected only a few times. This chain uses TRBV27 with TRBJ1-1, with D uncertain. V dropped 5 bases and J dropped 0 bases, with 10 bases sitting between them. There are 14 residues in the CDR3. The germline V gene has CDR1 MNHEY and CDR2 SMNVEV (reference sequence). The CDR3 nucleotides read TGTGCCAGCAGTAATCGGCGAATGAACACTGAAGCTTTCTTT. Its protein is CASSNRRMNTEAFF.

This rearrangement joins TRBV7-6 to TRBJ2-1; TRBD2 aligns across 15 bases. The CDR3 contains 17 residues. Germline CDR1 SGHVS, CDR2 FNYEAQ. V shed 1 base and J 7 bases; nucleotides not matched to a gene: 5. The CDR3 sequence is CASSLGTSGRASNEQFF. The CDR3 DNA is TGTGCCAGCAGCTTAGGGACTAGCGGGAGGGCTTCTAATGAGCAGTTCTTC.

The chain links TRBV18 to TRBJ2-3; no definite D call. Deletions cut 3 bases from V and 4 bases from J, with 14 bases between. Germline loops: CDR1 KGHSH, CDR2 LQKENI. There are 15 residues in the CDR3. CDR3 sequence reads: CASSPMGTVADTQYF. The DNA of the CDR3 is TGTGCCAGCTCACCCATGGGAACAGTGGCAGATACGCAGTATTTT.

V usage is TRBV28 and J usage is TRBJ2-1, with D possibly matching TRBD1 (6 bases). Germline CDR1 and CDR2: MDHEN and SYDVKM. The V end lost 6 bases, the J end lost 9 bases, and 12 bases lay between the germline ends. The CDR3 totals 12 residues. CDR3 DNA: TGTGCCAGCAGGTCCGGGACACTTGAGCAGTTCTTC. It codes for CASRSGTLEQFF.

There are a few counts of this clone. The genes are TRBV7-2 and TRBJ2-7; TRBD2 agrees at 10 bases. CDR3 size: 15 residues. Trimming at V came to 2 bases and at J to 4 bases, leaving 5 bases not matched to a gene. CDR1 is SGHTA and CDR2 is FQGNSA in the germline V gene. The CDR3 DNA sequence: TGTGCCAGCAGCTTAACTAGCGGGGAAATTTACGAGCAGTACTTC. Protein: CASSLTSGEIYEQYF.

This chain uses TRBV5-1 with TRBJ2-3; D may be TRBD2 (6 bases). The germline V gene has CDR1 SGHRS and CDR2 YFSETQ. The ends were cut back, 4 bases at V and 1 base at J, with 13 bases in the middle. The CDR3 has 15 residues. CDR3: CASSVGLSRTDTQYF. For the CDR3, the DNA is TGCGCCAGCAGCGTGGGACTTTCACGCACAGATACGCAGTATTTT.

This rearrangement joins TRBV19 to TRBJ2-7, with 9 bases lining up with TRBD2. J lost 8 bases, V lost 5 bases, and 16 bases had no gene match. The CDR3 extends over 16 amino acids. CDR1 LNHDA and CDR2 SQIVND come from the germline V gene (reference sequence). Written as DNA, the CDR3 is TGTGCCAGTAGTCACCCCAGCTCCGCGGGAGGGTGGAAGCAGTACTTC. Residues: CASSHPSSAGGWKQYF.